The T cell receptor (beta chain) described here comes from a study of blood T cell repertoires in COVID-19. The wider study: COVID-19 samples, acute and convalescent, were from the United States, Italy and Spain. In each case, the material was cDNA or gDNA derived from T cells, B-cell-depleted T cells, or PBMCs.

Germline assignment: CDR1 SGHNT and CDR2 YENEEA. The CDR3 is made up of 14 amino acids. Trimming removed 5 bases from V and 9 bases from J, with 19 bases in between. Original processing methods: Cell counts per sample came from amplifying reference gene primers. Repertoires were generated with immunoSEQ multiplex PCR, while TCRdb's copy carries only in-frame clones and drops some. That table furnishes V, J and clone size, whereas the DNA furnished D and trimming. The sample contains 300,000 to 400,000 clones, 87% of which appear only once. The TCR sequence derives from a woman aged 45 to 65 who had recovered from COVID-19. Sequencing was carried out using peripheral blood. The chain employs TRBV11-3 and TRBJ1-1; D unresolved. This CDR3 is CASSHLVRAGKAFF. The DNA for the CDR3 is TGTGCCAGCAGCCATCTAGTTAGGGCGGGTAAAGCTTTCTTT. Full variable domain (rest looked up from reference TRBV11-3 and TRBJ1-1): EAGVVQSPRYKIIEKKQPVAFWCNPISGHNTLYWYLQNLGQGPELLIRYENEEAVDDSQLPKDRFSAERLKGVDSTLKIQPAELGDSAVYLCASSHLVRAGKAFFGQGTRLTVV.